The entry that follows covers one TCR beta chain sequence. Its cognate antigen is unknown. Assay: immunoSEQ multiplex PCR; the TCRdb copy retains only in-frame clones and omits some. This table has approximately 47,000 clones, around 78% appearing once. The sample originates from a study of memory CD4+ T cells and cytomegalovirus serostatus. Regarding the study as a whole: Repertoires predicted CMV serostatus with median bootstrapped AUC of 0.95. CD4+ memory repertoires contained about 40% of the 164 reported CMV TCRbeta sequences.

Single viable CD3+CD4+CD8-CD45RO+ cells were sorted as the memory CD4+ T cells. CMV serostatus came from serum IgG against pp150, pp28, p38, p52. Total CD4+ T cells were enriched by CD4 positive selection. The CDR3 sequence is 13 residues long. Trimming took 2 bases from V and 6 from J; bases not matched to a gene: 2. Germline V gives CDR1 SEHNR, CDR2 FQNEAQ (reference sequence). The sequence was collected from an adult in good health and CMV-seronegative. Input material: memory CD4+ T cells from blood. The chain is built from TRBV7-9 and TRBJ1-2; 8 bases match TRBD1. The CDR3 is CASSLSGGNGYTF. The CDR3 nucleotides read TGTGCCAGCAGCTTATCAGGGGGCAATGGCTACACCTTC. Complete variable domain (other parts from reference TRBV7-9 and TRBJ1-2): DTGVSQNPRHKITKRGQNVTFRCDPISEHNRLYWYRQTLGQGPEFLTYFQNEAQLEKSRLLSDRFSAERPKGSFSTLEIQRTEQGDSAMYLCASSLSGGNGYTFGSGTRLTVV.